Described below is a single T cell receptor (beta chain) sequence and its context. With 0 bases removed from V and 1 base from J, the gap between germline ends came to 9 bases. Germline V gene sequence: CDR1 LNHNV, CDR2 YYDKDF (reference sequence). This CDR3 contains 15 residues. The record originates from a study of blood T cell repertoires in COVID-19. Sequencing was performed with immunoSEQ multiplex PCR; in TCRdb, only in-frame clones are kept and a portion is missing. The sample includes some 350,000 clones, about 90% of them seen just once. The chain employs TRBV15 and TRBJ2-5; D is undetermined. Sequenced: peripheral blood. The receptor's source is a woman aged 70-85 years with COVID-19, enrolled during active disease. DNA of the CDR3: TGTGCCACCAGCAGAGATAGAACAGCCCAAGAGACCCAGTACTTC. Its protein product is CATSRDRTAQETQYF.